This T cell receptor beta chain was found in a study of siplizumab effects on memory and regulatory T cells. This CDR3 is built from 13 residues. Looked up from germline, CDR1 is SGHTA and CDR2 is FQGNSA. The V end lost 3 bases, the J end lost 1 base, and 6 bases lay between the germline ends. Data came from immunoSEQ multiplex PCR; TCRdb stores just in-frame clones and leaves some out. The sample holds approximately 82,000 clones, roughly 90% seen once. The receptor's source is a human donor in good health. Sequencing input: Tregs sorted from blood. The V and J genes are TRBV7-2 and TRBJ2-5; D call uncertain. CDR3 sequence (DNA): TGTGCCAGCAGCTTGGCCGTCCAAGAGACCCAGTACTTC. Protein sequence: CASSLAVQETQYF. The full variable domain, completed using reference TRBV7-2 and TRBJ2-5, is GAGVSQSPSNKVTEKGKDVELRCDPISGHTALYWYRQSLGQGLEFLIYFQGNSAPDKSGLPSDRFSAERTGGSVSTLTIQRTQQEDSAVYLCASSLAVQETQYFGPGTRLLVL.